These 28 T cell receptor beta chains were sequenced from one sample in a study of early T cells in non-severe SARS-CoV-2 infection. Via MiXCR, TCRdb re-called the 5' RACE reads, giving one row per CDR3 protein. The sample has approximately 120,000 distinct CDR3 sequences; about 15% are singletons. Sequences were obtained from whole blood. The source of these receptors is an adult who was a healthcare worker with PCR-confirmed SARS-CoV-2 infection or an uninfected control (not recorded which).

CDR3 nucleotide sequence: TGCGCCAGCAGGAGGGCTAGCACAGATACGCAGTATTTT. It is translated as CASRRASTDTQYF. This chain links TRBV5-1 with TRBJ2-3; D is possibly TRBD2 (5 bases). V was clipped by 5 bases and J by 0 bases, with 7 bases between them. The CDR3 is made up of 13 amino acids. CDR1 is SGHRS and CDR2 is YFSETQ in the germline V gene.

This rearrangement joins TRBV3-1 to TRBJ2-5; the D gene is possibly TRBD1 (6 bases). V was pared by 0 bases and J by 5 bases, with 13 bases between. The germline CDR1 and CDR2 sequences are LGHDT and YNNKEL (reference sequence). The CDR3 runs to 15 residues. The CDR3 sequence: CASSQDGAGVETQYF. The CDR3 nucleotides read TGTGCCAGCAGCCAAGATGGCGCAGGGGTGGAGACCCAGTACTTC.

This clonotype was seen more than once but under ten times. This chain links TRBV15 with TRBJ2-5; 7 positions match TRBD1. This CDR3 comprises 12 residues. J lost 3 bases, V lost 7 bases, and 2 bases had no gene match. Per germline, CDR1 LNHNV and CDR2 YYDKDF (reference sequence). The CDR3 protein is CATNQGEETQYF. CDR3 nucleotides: TGTGCCACCAATCAGGGGGAAGAGACCCAGTACTTC.

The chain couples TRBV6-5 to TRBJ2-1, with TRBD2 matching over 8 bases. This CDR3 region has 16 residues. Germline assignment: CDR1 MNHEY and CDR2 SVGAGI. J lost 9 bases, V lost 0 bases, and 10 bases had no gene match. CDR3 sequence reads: CASSYSTGLAFGEQFF. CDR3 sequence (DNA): TGTGCCAGCAGTTACTCGACAGGACTAGCTTTCGGTGAGCAGTTCTTC.

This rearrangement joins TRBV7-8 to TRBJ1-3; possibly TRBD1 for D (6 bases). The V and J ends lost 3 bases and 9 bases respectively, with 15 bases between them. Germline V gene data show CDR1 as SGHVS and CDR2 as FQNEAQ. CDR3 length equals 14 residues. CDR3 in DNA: TGTGCCAGCAGCTTGACAGGAGTAGACGGCACCATATATTTT. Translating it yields CASSLTGVDGTIYF. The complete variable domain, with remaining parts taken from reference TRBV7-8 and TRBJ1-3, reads GAGVSQSPRYKVAKRGQDVALRCDPISGHVSLFWYQQALGQGPEFLTYFQNEAQLDKSGLPSDRFFAERPEGSVSTLKIQRTQQEDSAVYLCASSLTGVDGTIYFGEGSWLTVV.

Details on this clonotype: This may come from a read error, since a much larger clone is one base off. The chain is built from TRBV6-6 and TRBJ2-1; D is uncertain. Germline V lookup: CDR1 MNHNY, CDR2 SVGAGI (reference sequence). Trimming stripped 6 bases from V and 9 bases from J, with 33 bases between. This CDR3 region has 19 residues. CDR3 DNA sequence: TGTGCCAGCAGGGGCCTAGGGCGGAACCATCCCTTAGGATCCGGTGAGCAGTTCTTC. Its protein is CASRGLGRNHPLGSGEQFF.

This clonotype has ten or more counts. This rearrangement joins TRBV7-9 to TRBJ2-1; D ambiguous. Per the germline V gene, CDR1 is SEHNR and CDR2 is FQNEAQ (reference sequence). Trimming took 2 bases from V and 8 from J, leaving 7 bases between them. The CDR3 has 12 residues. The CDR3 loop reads CASSLTSDEQFF. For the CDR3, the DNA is TGTGCCAGCAGCTTAACCTCGGATGAGCAGTTCTTC.

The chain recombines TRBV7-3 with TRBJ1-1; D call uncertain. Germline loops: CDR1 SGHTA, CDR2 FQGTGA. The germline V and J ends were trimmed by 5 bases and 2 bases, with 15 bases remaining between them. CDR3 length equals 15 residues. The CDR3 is CASSHQAGLNTEAFF. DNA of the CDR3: TGTGCCAGCAGCCATCAGGCGGGCTTAAACACTGAAGCTTTCTTT.

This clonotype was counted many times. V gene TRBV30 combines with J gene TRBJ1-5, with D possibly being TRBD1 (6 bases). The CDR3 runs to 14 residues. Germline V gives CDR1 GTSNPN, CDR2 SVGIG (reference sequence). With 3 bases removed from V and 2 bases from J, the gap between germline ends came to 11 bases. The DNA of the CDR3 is TGTGCCTGGAGCTCGGGGGCGGGCAATCAGCCCCAGCATTTT. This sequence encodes CAWSSGAGNQPQHF.

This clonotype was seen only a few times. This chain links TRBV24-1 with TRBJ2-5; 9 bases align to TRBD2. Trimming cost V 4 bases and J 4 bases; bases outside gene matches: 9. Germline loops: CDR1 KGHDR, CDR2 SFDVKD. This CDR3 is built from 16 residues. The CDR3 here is CATSDPSGGSPETQYF. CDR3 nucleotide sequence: TGTGCCACCAGTGACCCCAGCGGGGGGTCCCCAGAGACCCAGTACTTC.

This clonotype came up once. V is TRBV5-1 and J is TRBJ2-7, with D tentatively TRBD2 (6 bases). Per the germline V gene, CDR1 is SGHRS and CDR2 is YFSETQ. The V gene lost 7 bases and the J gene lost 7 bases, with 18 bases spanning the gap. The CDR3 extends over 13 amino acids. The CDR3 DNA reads TGCGCCAGCTATGCCCAGTGGGGGGAAGAGCAGTACTTC. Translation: CASYAQWGEEQYF.

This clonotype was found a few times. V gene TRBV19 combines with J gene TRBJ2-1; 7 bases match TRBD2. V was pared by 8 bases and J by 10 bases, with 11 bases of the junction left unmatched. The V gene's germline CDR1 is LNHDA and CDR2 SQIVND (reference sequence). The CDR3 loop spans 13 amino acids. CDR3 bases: TGTGCCAGTTCCACTAGCGATACCAAGGAGCAGTTCTTC. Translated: CASSTSDTKEQFF.

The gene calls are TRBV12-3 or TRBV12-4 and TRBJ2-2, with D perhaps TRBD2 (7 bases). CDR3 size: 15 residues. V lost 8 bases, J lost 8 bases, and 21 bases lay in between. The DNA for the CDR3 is TGTGCCAGCTCCTACCCTACGGGGGGCGGAGGGGAGCTGTTTTTT. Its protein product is CASSYPTGGGGELFF.

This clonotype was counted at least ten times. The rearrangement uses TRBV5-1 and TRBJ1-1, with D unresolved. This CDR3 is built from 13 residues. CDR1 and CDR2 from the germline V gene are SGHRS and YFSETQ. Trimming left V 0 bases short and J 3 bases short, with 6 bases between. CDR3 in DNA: TGCGCCAGCAGCTTGGGTAGGGACACTGAAGCTTTCTTT. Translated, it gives CASSLGRDTEAFF.

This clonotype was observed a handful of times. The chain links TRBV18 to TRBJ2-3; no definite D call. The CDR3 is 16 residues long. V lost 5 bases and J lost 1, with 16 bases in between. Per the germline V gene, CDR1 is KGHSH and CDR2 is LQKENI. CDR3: CASSAVQSPGTDTQYF. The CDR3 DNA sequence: TGTGCCAGCTCAGCCGTACAGTCCCCGGGCACAGATACGCAGTATTTT.

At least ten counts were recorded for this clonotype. In DNA form, the CDR3 reads TGTGCCAGCAGCTTAGTAGGGGGGGAAGGGTATACTGAAGCTTTCTTT. Translated: CASSLVGGEGYTEAFF. V and J are TRBV7-9 and TRBJ1-1; TRBD1 might be the D (6 bases). The germline V gene has CDR1 SEHNR and CDR2 FQNEAQ (reference sequence). V shed 1 base and J shed 5 bases, with 17 bases lying between them. The CDR3 sequence is 16 residues long.

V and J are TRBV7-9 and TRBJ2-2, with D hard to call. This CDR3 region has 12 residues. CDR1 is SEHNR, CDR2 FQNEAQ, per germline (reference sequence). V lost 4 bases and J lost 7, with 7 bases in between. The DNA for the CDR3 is TGTGCCAGCAGCTATACCCACGGGGAGCTGTTTTTT. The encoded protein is CASSYTHGELFF.

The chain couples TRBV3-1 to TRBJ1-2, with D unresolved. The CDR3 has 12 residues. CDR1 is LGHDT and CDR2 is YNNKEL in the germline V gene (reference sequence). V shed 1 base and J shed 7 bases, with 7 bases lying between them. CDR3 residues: CASSQALIGYTF. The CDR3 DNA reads TGTGCCAGCAGCCAAGCTCTTATTGGCTACACCTTC.

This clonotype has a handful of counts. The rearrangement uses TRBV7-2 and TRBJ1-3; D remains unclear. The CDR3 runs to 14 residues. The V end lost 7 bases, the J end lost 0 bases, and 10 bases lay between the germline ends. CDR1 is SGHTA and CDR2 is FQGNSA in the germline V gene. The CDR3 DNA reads TGTGCCAGCACCAGAGGGCACTCTGGAAACACCATATATTTT. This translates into CASTRGHSGNTIYF.

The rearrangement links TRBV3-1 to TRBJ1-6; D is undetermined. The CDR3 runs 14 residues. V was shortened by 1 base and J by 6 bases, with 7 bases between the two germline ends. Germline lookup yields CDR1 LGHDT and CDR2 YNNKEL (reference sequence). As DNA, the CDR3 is TGTGCCAGCAGCCAAGCGGGGATTAATTCACCCCTCCACTTT. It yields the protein CASSQAGINSPLHF.

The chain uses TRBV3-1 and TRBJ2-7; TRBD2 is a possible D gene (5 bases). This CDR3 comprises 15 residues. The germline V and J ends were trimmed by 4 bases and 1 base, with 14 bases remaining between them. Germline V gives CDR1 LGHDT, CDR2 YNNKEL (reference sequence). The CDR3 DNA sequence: TGTGCCAGCAGCCGGACTGCTTCACTATCCTACGAGCAGTACTTC. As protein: CASSRTASLSYEQYF.

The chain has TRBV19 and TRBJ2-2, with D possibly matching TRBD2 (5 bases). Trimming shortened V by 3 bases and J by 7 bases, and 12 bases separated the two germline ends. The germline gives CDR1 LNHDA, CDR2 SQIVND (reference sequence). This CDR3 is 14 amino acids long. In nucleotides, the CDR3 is TGTGCCAGTAGTATCGGAGGATACGGCGGGGAGCTGTTTTTT. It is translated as CASSIGGYGGELFF.

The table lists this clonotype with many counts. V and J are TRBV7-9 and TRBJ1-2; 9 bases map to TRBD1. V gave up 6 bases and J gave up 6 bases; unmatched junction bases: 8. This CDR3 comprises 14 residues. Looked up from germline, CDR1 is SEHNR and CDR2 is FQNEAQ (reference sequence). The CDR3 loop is CASSGTGGGNGYTF. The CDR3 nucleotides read TGTGCCAGCAGTGGTACAGGGGGCGGGAATGGCTACACCTTC.

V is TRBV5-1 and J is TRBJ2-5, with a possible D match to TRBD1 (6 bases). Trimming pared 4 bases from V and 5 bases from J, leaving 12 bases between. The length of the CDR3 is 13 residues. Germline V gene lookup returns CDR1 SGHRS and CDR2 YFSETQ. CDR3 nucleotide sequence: TGCGCCAGCAGCCCGGACAGATCGGAGACCCAGTACTTC. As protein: CASSPDRSETQYF.

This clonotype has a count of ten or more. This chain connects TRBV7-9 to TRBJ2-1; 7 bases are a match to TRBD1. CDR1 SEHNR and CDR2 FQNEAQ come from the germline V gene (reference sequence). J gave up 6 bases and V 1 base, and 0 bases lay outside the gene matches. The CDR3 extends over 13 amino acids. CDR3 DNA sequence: TGTGCCAGCAGCTTAGGACAGGGCAATGAGCAGTTCTTC. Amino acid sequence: CASSLGQGNEQFF.

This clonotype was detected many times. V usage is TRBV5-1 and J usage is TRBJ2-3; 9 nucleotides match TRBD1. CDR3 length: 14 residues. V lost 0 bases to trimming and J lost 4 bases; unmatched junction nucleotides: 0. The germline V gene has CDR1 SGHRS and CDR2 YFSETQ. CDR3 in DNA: TGCGCCAGCAGCTTGGGGACAGGGGCAGATACGCAGTATTTT. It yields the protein CASSLGTGADTQYF.

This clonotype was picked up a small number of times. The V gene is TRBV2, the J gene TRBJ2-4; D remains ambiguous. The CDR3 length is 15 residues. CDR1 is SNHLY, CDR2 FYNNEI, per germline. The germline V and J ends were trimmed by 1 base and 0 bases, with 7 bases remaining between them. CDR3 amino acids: CASSEVLVAKNIQYF. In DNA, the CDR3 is TGTGCCAGCAGTGAAGTTCTGGTAGCCAAAAACATTCAGTACTTC.

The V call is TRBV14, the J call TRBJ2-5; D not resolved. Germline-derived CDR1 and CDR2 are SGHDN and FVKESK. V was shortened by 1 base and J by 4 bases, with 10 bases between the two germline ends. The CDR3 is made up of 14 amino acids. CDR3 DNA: TGTGCCAGCAGCCAAGGGCGGACGGGAGAGACCCAGTACTTC. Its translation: CASSQGRTGETQYF.